Listed below are T cell receptor beta chains from one sample, sequenced in a study of cytomegalovirus exposure and HLA in healthy donors. The data were produced by immunoSEQ multiplex PCR, yet TCRdb's version contains in-frame clones alone and is incomplete. The sample holds some 100,000 clones, 60% to 80% seen once. Sequenced: PBMCs. These TCRs come from a man aged 50 or older in good health and CMV-seropositive. Each CDR3 is given with its conserved first and last residue. The D gene is left open where the match is weak. Clone size is shown for a subset of rows, as once, few, many or a class of expanded clone.

v_gene	j_gene	d_gene	abundance	CDR3nt	CDR3aa
TRBV5-5	TRBJ2-1	-	-	TGTGCCAGCAGTCAGGACTATCTCTCCTACAATGAGCAGTTCTTC	CASSQDYLSYNEQFF
TRBV19	TRBJ2-5	TRBD1	-	TGTGCCAGTAGTTCCCAAGGACAGGGGGCGCGGTTCAGGGAGACCCAGTACTTC	CASSSQGQGARFRETQYF
TRBV20-1	TRBJ1-1	-	-	TGCAGTGCAAACGGTGACACTGAAGCTTTCTTT	CSANGDTEAFF
TRBV4-1	TRBJ2-1	-	-	TGCGCCAGCAGCCTTAGCGAGCCGAGCTCCTACAATGAGCAGTTCTTC	CASSLSEPSSYNEQFF
TRBV4-1	TRBJ2-7	-	-	TGCGCCAGCAGCCAAGATTCAGGGTCGGGCTACGAGCAGTACTTC	CASSQDSGSGYEQYF
TRBV6-5	TRBJ2-7	-	once	TGTGCCAGCAGACCCGGACAGAAAGGGTACTACGAGCAGTACTTC	CASRPGQKGYYEQYF
TRBV5-8	TRBJ2-3	-	-	TGTGCCAGCAGCTTGGCCCGCGGGCAGCCAAGCACAGATACGCAGTATTTT	CASSLARGQPSTDTQYF
TRBV5-1	TRBJ2-7	TRBD1	few	TGCGCCAGCAGCGTACAGGGGGACTACGAGCAGTACTTC	CASSVQGDYEQYF
TRBV14	TRBJ2-1	-	-	TGTGCCAGCAGCCAAGGGGTCAGGGCTTCCTACAATGAGCAGTTCTTC	CASSQGVRASYNEQFF
TRBV5-5	TRBJ1-5	-	few	TGTGCCAGCAGCTCGTCGGGGGGCCGTCAGCCCCAGCATTTT	CASSSSGGRQPQHF
TRBV9	TRBJ1-1	-	-	TGTGCCAGCGCTCGGAACAGGGTGAACACTGAAGCTTTCTTT	CASARNRVNTEAFF
TRBV6-1	TRBJ1-6	TRBD1	-	TGTGCCAGCAGTGAAGGGACAGGGGGGAATTCACCCCTCCACTTT	CASSEGTGGNSPLHF
TRBV4-1	TRBJ1-3	-	few	TGCGCCAGCAGCCAAGCCCAGGGATTGAACTCTGGAAACACCATATATTTT	CASSQAQGLNSGNTIYF
TRBV4-3	TRBJ1-2	TRBD1	-	TGCGCCAGCAGCCCGTCCGACAGGGGACACTATGGCTACACCTTC	CASSPSDRGHYGYTF
TRBV27	TRBJ2-2	-	-	TGTGCCAGCAGTTTATCCAGGATTAACACCGGGGAGCTGTTTTTT	CASSLSRINTGELFF
TRBV4-2	TRBJ1-5	TRBD1	-	TGTGCCAGCAGCCAAGATTGGGGGACAGGGTATAGCAATCAGCCCCAGCATTTT	CASSQDWGTGYSNQPQHF
TRBV5-4	TRBJ2-1	-	-	TGTGCCAGCAGCTCTGGACTTTACAATGAGCAGTTCTTC	CASSSGLYNEQFF
TRBV13	TRBJ1-6	TRBD1	-	TGTGCCAGCAGCCCCGGGACAGAATTCAATTCACCCCTCCACTTT	CASSPGTEFNSPLHF
TRBV15	TRBJ2-7	TRBD1	-	TGTGCCACCAGCAGAGGGACAGGGGGATACGAGCAGTACTTC	CATSRGTGGYEQYF
TRBV7-9	TRBJ2-7	-	-	TGTGCCAGCAGCCCTTCTCTCCTCTCCTACGAGCAGTACTTC	CASSPSLLSYEQYF
TRBV6-6	TRBJ2-1	-	-	TGTGCCAGCTCCCCAGGCGCCCTCAATGAGCAGTTCTTC	CASSPGALNEQFF
TRBV5-5	TRBJ1-1	TRBD1	few	TGTGCCAGCAGCTGTCCCAGGGGGACAGGGGGCTGCACTGAAGCTTTCTTT	CASSCPRGTGGCTEAFF
TRBV6-1	TRBJ2-7	TRBD2	once	TGTGCCAGCAGGTTAGCGGGAGAGTGGGACGAGCAGTACTTC	CASRLAGEWDEQYF
TRBV6-1	TRBJ2-3	-	few	TGTGCCAGCAGTGTAAACAGAGGGACAGATACGCAGTATTTT	CASSVNRGTDTQYF
TRBV5-6	TRBJ2-7	-	-	TGTGCCAGCAGCTTGGTTAGCTCCTACGAGCAGTACTTC	CASSLVSSYEQYF
TRBV2	TRBJ1-4	-	few	TGTGCCAGCAGTGAAGAAGGCGGAAAACTGTTTTTT	CASSEEGGKLFF
TRBV2	TRBJ1-1	-	-	TGTGCCAGCTCTGAGAGGTACACTGAAGCTTTCTTT	CASSERYTEAFF
TRBV4-2	TRBJ2-5	TRBD1	few	TGTGCCAGCAGCCAAGAAGGACAGGGGGGAGAGACCCAGTACTTC	CASSQEGQGGETQYF
TRBV5-4	TRBJ1-2	TRBD1	-	TGTGCCAGCAGCACCCCAGGACAGGGGGTCGGATTCTATGGCTACACCTTC	CASSTPGQGVGFYGYTF
TRBV6-1	TRBJ1-5	TRBD1	once	TGTGCCAGCAGTGACGGGACAGTTTTTAATCAGCCCCAGCATTTT	CASSDGTVFNQPQHF
TRBV29-1	TRBJ1-2	TRBD1	-	TGCAGCGGCCAGGGGGCGCATGATGGCTACACCTTC	CSGQGAHDGYTF
TRBV28	TRBJ2-7	TRBD1	-	TGTGCCAGCAGGACGGGACAGGGGCTTAACGAGCAGTACTTC	CASRTGQGLNEQYF
TRBV18	TRBJ2-1	-	-	TGTGCCAGCTCACCACTCAGCGGAACCTACAATGAGCAGTTCTTC	CASSPLSGTYNEQFF
TRBV5-1	TRBJ1-1	-	-	TGCGCCAGCAGCGGGGGTATGGGGGGGGTGCAGAACACTGAAGCTTTCTTT	CASSGGMGGVQNTEAFF
TRBV4-3	TRBJ2-7	TRBD2	-	TGCGCCAGCAGCCAAGATATCGGGGGGGGCCAGTACGAGCAGTACTTC	CASSQDIGGGQYEQYF
TRBV7-9	TRBJ1-1	-	few	TGTGCCAGCAGCACAGGGCAGTGGGCCACTGAAGCTTTCTTT	CASSTGQWATEAFF
TRBV5-1	TRBJ1-1	-	-	TGCGCCAGCAGCTTGGATACGGGAGGCACTGAAGCTTTCTTT	CASSLDTGGTEAFF
TRBV7-2	TRBJ2-4	TRBD2	-	TGTGCCAGCAGCTTAGCCGGGACTAGCAGTGGAAGAAACATTCAGTACTTC	CASSLAGTSSGRNIQYF
TRBV10-3	TRBJ1-5	-	-	TGTGCCATCAGTGAGTCGTGGGGGGAGGGGGTAAATAGCAATCAGCCCCAGCATTTT	CAISESWGEGVNSNQPQHF
TRBV25-1	TRBJ1-2	-	-	TGTGCCAGCAGTGACAACCGGGCAGCTGGAGGCTATGGCTACACCTTC	CASSDNRAAGGYGYTF
TRBV7-2	TRBJ1-1	-	-	TGTGCCAGCAGGAAAAGGGGGGGGCGGGCGATGAACACTGAAGCTTTCTTT	CASRKRGGRAMNTEAFF
TRBV2	TRBJ1-5	-	-	TGTGCCAGCAGTGAAGAACGTTATTTGAGGGGGAGTGATCAGCCCCAGCATTTT	CASSEERYLRGSDQPQHF
TRBV5-1	TRBJ2-1	TRBD2	-	TGCGCCAGCAGCTTGGAGGCCGGGAGGGATGAGCAGTTCTTC	CASSLEAGRDEQFF
TRBV7-9	TRBJ1-1	-	-	TGTGCCAGCAGCATAAGGCAGGGGAAGAACACTGAAGCTTTCTTT	CASSIRQGKNTEAFF
TRBV27	TRBJ1-1	-	-	TGTGCCAGCCGGACAGCGCTGAACACTGAAGCTTTCTTT	CASRTALNTEAFF
TRBV28	TRBJ1-3	TRBD1	once	TGTGCCAGCAGAGGAACAGGGGGCTACTCTGGAAACACCATATATTTT	CASRGTGGYSGNTIYF
TRBV5-1	TRBJ2-7	TRBD2	-	TGCGCCAGCAGCTTGGAGGACCGGACTAGCGGGAGCGAGCAGTACTTC	CASSLEDRTSGSEQYF
TRBV19	TRBJ2-3	TRBD2	-	TGTGCCAGTAAGGCCGGGGGAGTAGCGGGGGGGCCGAGCACAGATACGCAGTATTTT	CASKAGGVAGGPSTDTQYF
TRBV2	TRBJ2-3	-	few	TGTGCCAGCAGTGAAGCGACAGCCACGCAGTATTTT	CASSEATATQYF
TRBV2	TRBJ2-1	-	-	TGTGCCGGGAAAACAGACAGCCGGTACAATGAGCAGTTCTTC	CAGKTDSRYNEQFF
TRBV4-2	TRBJ2-6	-	few	TGTGCCAGCAGCCCGGGGGCTGGGGCCAACGTCCTGACTTTC	CASSPGAGANVLTF
TRBV7-2	TRBJ2-7	TRBD1	-	TGTGCCAGCAGCTCCGGGAGGGGGACAGGGGCGAGGAACGAGCAGTACTTC	CASSSGRGTGARNEQYF
TRBV5-1	TRBJ1-2	-	-	TGCGCCAGCAGCCCCTTCGGACAAGCTAACTATGGCTACACCTTC	CASSPFGQANYGYTF
TRBV6-4	TRBJ2-7	TRBD1	-	TGTGCCAGCAGTGACTTTGGGACAGATCTCTACGAGCAGTACTTC	CASSDFGTDLYEQYF
TRBV23-1	TRBJ2-7	TRBD1	once	TGCGCCAGCAGTCCGGCCCCTGACAGGGGGCTCTTCGGCGAGCAGTACTTC	CASSPAPDRGLFGEQYF
TRBV2	TRBJ1-1	-	once	TGTGCCAGCAGTGAATTTGAGGGACAAGACCCCGCTCGGTTT	CASSEFEGQDPARF